Each of the 7 T cell receptor beta chains below was sequenced from the same sample in a study of cytomegalovirus exposure and HLA in healthy donors. The PCR contained 60 Vbeta and 13 Jbeta primers. TCRdb's table, derived via immunoSEQ multiplex PCR, lists solely in-frame clones and lacks some. Here the sample spans 130,000 to 150,000 clones, around 76% being singletons. The sample comprised PBMCs. Receptor source: a man aged 18 to 35 in good health and CMV-seronegative.

The chain combines TRBV4-1 with TRBJ1-4; D not certain. Trimming removed 1 base from V and 0 bases from J, with 9 bases in between. The CDR3 has 16 amino acids. Germline-derived CDR1 and CDR2 are MGHRA and YSYEKL. CDR3 in DNA: TGCGCCAGCAGCCAAGTTGGGAGGGCAACTAATGAAAAACTGTTTTTT. This codes for CASSQVGRATNEKLFF.

The V call is TRBV7-9, the J call TRBJ2-3, with 8 positions matching TRBD2. Unmatched junction bases numbered 1, after V lost 2 bases and J lost 0 bases. This CDR3 spans 15 amino acids. CDR1 is SEHNR, CDR2 FQNEAQ, per germline (reference sequence). The CDR3 loop is CASSLTGGSTDTQYF. DNA of the CDR3: TGTGCCAGCAGCTTAACGGGGGGGAGCACAGATACGCAGTATTTT.

The V call is TRBV5-1, the J call TRBJ1-4; no definite D call. From germline, CDR1 is SGHRS and CDR2 YFSETQ. Between the trimmed V and J ends, which lost 4 bases and 4 bases, there was a span of 11 bases. This CDR3 contains 14 residues. CDR3: CASSLRDYNEKLFF. The CDR3 region has the DNA TGCGCCAGCAGCCTCCGGGATTATAATGAAAAACTGTTTTTT.

The V call is TRBV14, the J call TRBJ2-2, with 9 bases aligning to TRBD2. The CDR3 is 16 residues long. Germline values: CDR1 SGHDN, CDR2 FVKESK. The junction had 4 bases not matched to a gene; V was cut back by 4 bases and J by 1 base. CDR3 DNA sequence: TGTGCCAGCAGCCCGACTAGCGGAGGGAACACCGGGGAGCTGTTTTTT. This gives the protein CASSPTSGGNTGELFF.

The chain joins TRBV9 to TRBJ1-3; D might be TRBD1 (6 bases). Between the trimmed V and J ends, which lost 3 bases and 0 bases, there was a span of 10 bases. The CDR3 sequence is 15 residues long. CDR1 SGDLS and CDR2 YYNGEE come from the germline V gene. As DNA, the CDR3 is TGTGCCAGCAGCGGTGGACAGACCTCTGGAAACACCATATATTTT. Translating it yields CASSGGQTSGNTIYF.

The chain combines TRBV7-2 with TRBJ1-2, with TRBD1 identical over 7 bases. The CDR3 contains 16 residues. CDR1 is SGHTA and CDR2 is FQGNSA in the germline V gene. The V and J ends lost 3 bases and 3 bases, in that order; junction bases with no gene match: 10. The CDR3 nucleotides read TGTGCCAGCAGCTTCTCCCCCGCCGGACAGGACTATGGCTACACCTTC. It translates to CASSFSPAGQDYGYTF. Drawing the rest from reference TRBV7-2 and TRBJ1-2, the complete variable domain is GAGVSQSPSNKVTEKGKDVELRCDPISGHTALYWYRQSLGQGLEFLIYFQGNSAPDKSGLPSDRFSAERTGGSVSTLTIQRTQQEDSAVYLCASSFSPAGQDYGYTFGSGTRLTVV.

This clone appeared a single time. The rearrangement uses TRBV28 and TRBJ1-5; tentatively, D is TRBD1 (5 bases). V was shortened by 10 bases and J by 6 bases, with 16 bases between the two germline ends. Germline values: CDR1 MDHEN, CDR2 SYDVKM. The CDR3 runs to 13 residues. The CDR3 reads CAIHGGGSQPQHF. CDR3 nucleotides: TGTGCCATCCACGGGGGTGGTTCTCAGCCCCAGCATTTT.